Detailed here is one T cell receptor beta chain. The antigen is unknown. The V and J ends lost 5 bases and 8 bases, in that order; junction bases with no gene match: 9. The CDR3 totals 14 residues. CDR1 and CDR2 from the germline V gene are MDHEN and SYDVKM. PCR involved 60 Vbeta and 13 Jbeta primers. Assay: immunoSEQ multiplex PCR; the TCRdb copy retains only in-frame clones and omits some. Here the sample spans some 67,000 clones, approximately 92% being singletons. The data were obtained in a study of cytomegalovirus exposure and HLA in healthy donors. Study-level points and caveats: Available immune exposure information covered CMV serostatus only. Later analysis associated a missense DCLRE1C variant with TCR beta V- and J-gene trimming. Common viral pathogens were later found to be apparently linked to several of the most significant clusters.

The chain recombines TRBV28 with TRBJ1-2; 9 bases map to TRBD1. This TCR came from a woman in her twenties or thirties in good health and CMV-seropositive. Sequenced material: PBMCs. The CDR3 reads CASSNPGQGGGYTF. The CDR3 bases are TGTGCCAGCAGTAACCCGGGACAGGGCGGAGGCTACACCTTC.